This T cell receptor (beta chain) was identified in a study of blood T cell repertoires in COVID-19 (dated by TCRdb to the early 2020s). About the study as a whole: The collaborator samples originated in the United States, Italy and Spain and spanned the acute and convalescent phases of COVID-19. The prospective study material was composed of cDNA or gDNA derived from T cells, B-cell-depleted T cells, or PBMCs. Deeply sampled blood TCRbeta repertoires from subjects exposed to, actively infected with, or recovered from COVID-19 were included in the dataset. The sample metadata nearly always contained a de-identified subject ID, COVID-19 status, age in years and sex. A freely available public database, intended as a resource for researchers studying the immune response to SARS-CoV-2, is where the repertoires were released. Where available, HLA class I and class II types were obtained from metadata supplied by the sample provider rather than from assay-based typing. Samples came from the ongoing ImmuneRACE study (first 160 participants) plus 1,254 subjects from 6 global collaborators. On the study overall, not on this receptor specifically: Clinical and demographic metadata were provided uncurated, with the amount varying by source and participant.

Concerning this clone itself: Its cognate antigen has yet to be identified. Base quality data are lacking; no much larger clone is found one base away.

Samples from volunteer blood donors who had recovered from COVID-19 were contributed by a second Seattle source. Each collaborating institution followed its own protocols to collect whole blood in K2EDTA tubes. For TCRbeta analysis, collaborators shipped samples in one of three forms: frozen whole blood, isolated PBMCs, or DNA extracted from either of those sample types. The immunoSEQ Assay, a bias-controlled multiplex PCR, was used to amplify TCRbeta CDR3 regions from genomic DNA. From the authors' description of their analysis: The number of nucleated cells in each sample was estimated by amplification of reference gene primers within the assay. Sequence reads were collapsed and filtered to measure the absolute abundance of every unique TCRbeta CDR3 rearrangement. For each sample, productive Simpson clonality was calculated as the square root of Simpson's diversity index across productive rearrangements. Entries here come from immuneACCESS through TCRdb and include only in-frame sequences with V and J called. Some clones fail to appear in such tables; in the studies checked, an unresolved V gene covers under half of the shortfall, and the cause of the remainder is unknown. That table is the source of V, J and clone size, and D and trimming were worked out from the DNA. The sample table records 240,000 or so clones; 87% of these occur just once. The ten largest clones capture 7.2% of the sample.

The receptor was derived from a man aged 60 to 75 who had recovered from COVID-19. Sequenced: peripheral blood.

In nucleotide form, the sequence is TGTGCCAGCAGCCAAGGACTAGCGGGGAACACCGGGGAGCTGTTTTTT. Its protein reads: CASSQGLAGNTGELFF. The chain is made from TRBV3-1 (or the pseudogene TRBV3-2) and TRBJ2-2; a stretch of 10 junction bases matches TRBD2. The germline V gene (reference sequence) supplies CDR1 LGHDT and CDR2 YNNKEL. Germline trimming amounts to 1 base on V and 1 base on J, with 0 as the count of junction bases outside the gene matches. The CDR3 covers 16 residues, taking in both the cysteine and the phenylalanine. CDR3 DNA only is kept here, 48 bases in frame from base 1.